The source of this T cell receptor beta chain is a study of Ad26.COV2.S vaccination and SARS-CoV-2 variants. Study-level background: The trial was COV1001 and the donor's arm was Ad26.COV2.S. Study-level results: Following vaccination, spike-specific CD8+ and CD4+ T cell responses reportedly exhibited substantial breadth.

The treatment here: 19 received Ad26.COV2.S at low or high dose, single or two shots; several received placebo; per-sample allocation not given. Day 63 following the first vaccine or placebo injection was when the samples were taken. The CDR3 runs to 13 residues. Trimming took off 3 bases at V and 1 base at J, with 7 bases between the two ends. Germline V gene data show CDR1 as SGHRS and CDR2 as YFSETQ. Concerning this clone: The antigen is undetermined.

Assay used: immunoSEQ multiplex PCR; TCRdb lists only in-frame clones, some missing. The sample includes fewer than 400,000 clones, roughly 90% seen only once; the top ten take about 5.4%. The rearrangement links TRBV5-1 to TRBJ1-1; D is unclear. This receptor was taken from a person aged 18 to 65 who received the Ad26.COV2.S COVID-19 vaccine or a placebo. The sequencing used peripheral blood, collected in a trial of Ad26.COV2.S vaccine versus placebo. CDR3 DNA sequence: TGCGCCAGCAGCTCCACGGAGAACACTGAAGCTTTCTTT. It encodes CASSSTENTEAFF.